A selection of T cell receptor beta chains follows, all from one sample in a study of graft-versus-host responses after intestinal transplantation. Which antigens these TCRs recognize remains unknown. TCRdb's copy holds only in-frame clones and misses some; the assay was immunoSEQ multiplex PCR. The sample holds about 120,000 clones, around 94% seen once. The source material was unstimulated CD8+ T cells sorted from spleen or lymph node cells, sampled before transplant. The receptor source for this set is a human donor who was the organ donor for an intestinal transplant. Each CDR3 is given with its conserved first and last residue. Fields, in order: V gene, J gene, D gene, clone size, CDR3 DNA, CDR3 protein. D genes are given only for firm matches. Part of the rows lack a size; the others show once, few, many or a class for expanded clones.

>TRBV19|TRBJ2-3|TRBD2|.
TGTGCCAGTAGTATCGGGACTAGCGGGAGGTACACAGATACGCAGTATTTT
CASSIGTSGRYTDTQYF
>TRBV7-6|TRBJ2-3|TRBD1|.
TGTGCCAGCAGCCACACAGGGGCCAACACAGATACGCAGTATTTT
CASSHTGANTDTQYF
>TRBV6-5|TRBJ2-7|TRBD1|.
TGTGCCAGCAGTTACTCGAGCAGGGGGCTCGAGCAGTACTTC
CASSYSSRGLEQYF
>TRBV2|TRBJ2-3|.|.
TGTGCCAGCAGTGGTTACAGGAGGGCAGATACGCAGTATTTT
CASSGYRRADTQYF
>TRBV2|TRBJ1-4|.|.
TGTGCCAGCAGAACCCTCGGGGGGCAGGGGGAAAAACTGTTTTTT
CASRTLGGQGEKLFF
>TRBV7-8|TRBJ2-2|TRBD1|.
TGTGCCAGCAGCTTTGAGGGACAGGGACACCCAACTAACACCGGGGAGCTGTTTTTT
CASSFEGQGHPTNTGELFF
>TRBV7-9|TRBJ1-4|.|.
TGTGCCAGCAGCTTGCAAGAGGGCAGGGACCGGGAAAAACTGTTTTTT
CASSLQEGRDREKLFF
>TRBV27|TRBJ1-5|.|.
TGTGCCAGCAGTTTATCACAGGGAAATCAGCCCCAGCATTTT
CASSLSQGNQPQHF
>TRBV27|TRBJ2-7|TRBD1|.
TGTGCCAGCAAACCCGACAGGGGGTCCTACGAGCAGTACTTC
CASKPDRGSYEQYF
>TRBV9|TRBJ2-5|.|.
TGTGCCAGCAGCGATCATGGGACGGCTCACCAAGAGACCCAGTACTTC
CASSDHGTAHQETQYF
>TRBV11-2|TRBJ2-1|TRBD2|.
TGTGCCAGCAGCTTAGCCCCCGCCCTTAGCGGGCACTACAATGAGCAGTTCTTC
CASSLAPALSGHYNEQFF
>TRBV6-1|TRBJ2-7|.|.
TGTGCCAGCAGTCCGGTACACCCGATCTCCTACGAGCAGTACTTC
CASSPVHPISYEQYF
>TRBV10-3|TRBJ2-7|TRBD2|.
TGTGCCATCTCAACCAGCGGGAGGGCCGGGGACGAGCAGTACTTC
CAISTSGRAGDEQYF
>TRBV4-1|TRBJ2-2|TRBD2|.
TGCGCCAGCAGCCAAGAAACTCTAGCGGGAGGGCCCGGGGAGCTGTTTTTT
CASSQETLAGGPGELFF
>TRBV6-5|TRBJ1-2|TRBD1|.
TGTGCCAGCAGTTACTGGGGACAGGGCCGCGGTGGCTACACCTTC
CASSYWGQGRGGYTF
>TRBV18|TRBJ2-7|TRBD2|.
TGTGCCAGCTCACCCCGGATATCGGGAGGGCGAGTGCGGGAGCAGTACTTC
CASSPRISGGRVREQYF
>TRBV19|TRBJ1-2|.|.
TGTGCCACCGAAACCCCCTATGGCTACACCTTC
CATETPYGYTF
>TRBV4-3|TRBJ2-2|.|.
TGCGCCAGCAGCCAAGATCCGGCAGGGGAGCTGTTTTTT
CASSQDPAGELFF
>TRBV7-9|TRBJ1-1|.|.
TGTGCCAGCAGATACTCGGGTGGCACTGAAGCTTTCTTT
CASRYSGGTEAFF
>TRBV20-1|TRBJ1-1|.|.
TGCAGTGCTACCGAGAACACTGAAGCTTTCTTT
CSATENTEAFF
>TRBV5-1|TRBJ2-1|.|.
TGCGCCAGCAGCTATGGGCAGGGCTCCAATGAGCAGTTCTTC
CASSYGQGSNEQFF
>TRBV4-1|TRBJ2-2|TRBD1|.
TGCGCCAGCAGCCAAGGGACAGGGGCGAGCACCGGGGAGCTGTTTTTT
CASSQGTGASTGELFF
>TRBV6-1|TRBJ2-2|.|.
TGTGCCAGCAGTGAGAGTACCGACACCGGGGAGCTGTTTTTT
CASSESTDTGELFF
>TRBV7-9|TRBJ2-1|.|.
TGTGCCAGCAGCTTAGCCGGGGCTTGGTACAATGAGCAGTTCTTC
CASSLAGAWYNEQFF
>TRBV28|TRBJ1-2|.|.
TGTGCCAGCACGGGCGCCAGGGTGAACTATGGCTACACCTTC
CASTGARVNYGYTF
>TRBV4-1|TRBJ1-4|TRBD1|.
TGCGCCAGCAGCGTGGGACAGGGAGGAGAAAAACTGTTTTTT
CASSVGQGGEKLFF
>TRBV4-2|TRBJ2-7|.|.
TGTGCCAGCAGCCAAGAGGCACCAAGAGGAATCTACGAGCAGTACTTC
CASSQEAPRGIYEQYF
>TRBV5-1|TRBJ2-7|.|.
TGCGCCAGCAGCATCTGGGGTTCTGACGAGCAGTACTTC
CASSIWGSDEQYF
>TRBV30|TRBJ2-1|.|.
TGTGCCTGGAGTGAGGGATATGAGCAGTTCTTC
CAWSEGYEQFF
>TRBV11-3|TRBJ1-1|.|.
TGTGCCAGCAAGGGACGGCTGAACACTGAAGCTTTCTTT
CASKGRLNTEAFF
>TRBV2|TRBJ2-3|TRBD2|.
TGTGCCAGCAGGCCGGATCGGACTAGCGGGAGCTCAGATACGCAGTATTTT
CASRPDRTSGSSDTQYF
>TRBV9|TRBJ2-1|.|.
TGTGCCAGCAGCCGGGAGACCGACTACAATGAGCAGTTCTTC
CASSRETDYNEQFF
>TRBV5-7|TRBJ1-5|.|.
TGTGCCAGCAGCTTGGCCAGGGGACGTCAGCCCCAGCATTTT
CASSLARGRQPQHF
>TRBV28|TRBJ1-1|.|once
TGTGCCAGCAGTTTTTTTACTGGGAGGACTGAAGCTTTCTTT
CASSFFTGRTEAFF
>TRBV4-1|TRBJ2-1|TRBD2|once
TGCGCCAGCAGCCACGGGACTAGCAGCAATGAGCAGTTCTTC
CASSHGTSSNEQFF
>TRBV9|TRBJ2-6|.|.
TGTGCCAGCAGCGTAGGGGGTGGGGCCAACGTCCTGACTTTC
CASSVGGGANVLTF
>TRBV5-4|TRBJ2-7|.|.
TGTGCCAGCAGCGACAGCTCCTACGAGCAGTACTTC
CASSDSSYEQYF
>TRBV19|TRBJ2-7|TRBD1|.
TGTGCCAGTAGCCGGGACCGGGACAGAAACACCTACGAGCAGTACTTC
CASSRDRDRNTYEQYF
>TRBV5-3|TRBJ2-1|TRBD2|once
TGTGCCAGAAGCCGGTGGGGGACTAGCGGGAGGGCAGGGAATGAGCAGTTCTTC
CARSRWGTSGRAGNEQFF
>TRBV7-9|TRBJ1-2|.|.
TGTGCCAGCAGCCTAGACAAAGCAGGAAACACCTTC
CASSLDKAGNTF
>TRBV6-1|TRBJ2-1|.|.
TGTGCCAGCAGTGCGGTCAATGAGCAGTTCTTC
CASSAVNEQFF
>TRBV11-1|TRBJ2-3|TRBD2|.
TGTGCCAGCAGTTGGCCGGGACTAGTTGGGCCAGATACGCAGTATTTT
CASSWPGLVGPDTQYF
>TRBV7-6|TRBJ2-7|TRBD1|.
TGTGCCAGCAGCCCGACGAGCGACAGGGGGCTCGACGAGCAGTACTTC
CASSPTSDRGLDEQYF
>TRBV19|TRBJ1-1|TRBD1|.
TGTGCCAGTAGCGTAACAGGGGAAGGTGAAGCTTTCTTT
CASSVTGEGEAFF
>TRBV28|TRBJ1-1|.|.
TGTGCCAGCAGCCCTGGAGTACAAAGAATGAACACTGAAGCTTTCTTT
CASSPGVQRMNTEAFF
>TRBV19|TRBJ1-1|TRBD1|.
TGTGCCAGTAGTCCAGGGGGTTGGACTGAAGCTTTCTTT
CASSPGGWTEAFF
>TRBV30|TRBJ2-1|.|.
TGTGCCTGGAGTCCCAGATCTGGAGAGATGGAGCAGTTCTTC
CAWSPRSGEMEQFF
>TRBV1|TRBJ1-3|.|.
TGCACCAGCAGCCAAGAAGGGGAGACAGGGGGCTCTGGAAACACCATATATTTT
CTSSQEGETGGSGNTIYF
>TRBV7-6|TRBJ2-5|.|.
TGTGCCAGCAGCCAGGGGTACCAAGAGACCCAGTACTTC
CASSQGYQETQYF
>TRBV6-5|TRBJ1-1|.|.
TGTGCCAGCAGTCCGCGGGGGACGAACACTGAAGCTTTCTTT
CASSPRGTNTEAFF
>TRBV6-1|TRBJ2-1|.|.
TGTGCCAGCAGTGAAGGGGGTGCTTCCTACAATGAGCAGTTCTTC
CASSEGGASYNEQFF
>TRBV7-6|TRBJ2-1|TRBD2|.
TGTGCCAGCAGCTTATATGGCGGGAGTCGAAATGAGCAGTTCTTC
CASSLYGGSRNEQFF
>TRBV11-2|TRBJ2-7|TRBD1|.
TGTGCCAGCAGCCACGAGGACAGGGTCAGCGAGCAGTACTTC
CASSHEDRVSEQYF
>TRBV10-2|TRBJ2-7|TRBD1|few
TGCGCCAGCAGCCCCACAGGGGTCTACGAGCAGTACTTC
CASSPTGVYEQYF
>TRBV6-5|TRBJ1-4|.|.
TGTGCCAGCAGCCTTCAGGGAAACCCTAATGAAAAACTGTTTTTT
CASSLQGNPNEKLFF
>TRBV4-1|TRBJ2-3|.|.
TGCGCCAGCCGGGACCGGCCAGGGGGCACAGATACGCAGTATTTT
CASRDRPGGTDTQYF
>TRBV19|TRBJ2-3|.|.
TGTGCCAGTAGTATCGGGGTCGGGACTAGCACAGATACGCAGTATTTT
CASSIGVGTSTDTQYF